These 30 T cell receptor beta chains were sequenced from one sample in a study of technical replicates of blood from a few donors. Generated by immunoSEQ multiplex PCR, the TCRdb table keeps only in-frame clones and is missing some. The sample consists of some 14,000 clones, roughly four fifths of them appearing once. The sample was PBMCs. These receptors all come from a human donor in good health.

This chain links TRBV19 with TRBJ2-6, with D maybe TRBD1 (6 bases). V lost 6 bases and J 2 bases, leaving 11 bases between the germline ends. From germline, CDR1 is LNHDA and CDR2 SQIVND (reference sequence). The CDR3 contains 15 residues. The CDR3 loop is CASRNEGAGANVLTF. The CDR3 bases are TGTGCCAGTAGAAACGAGGGGGCTGGGGCCAACGTCCTGACTTTC.

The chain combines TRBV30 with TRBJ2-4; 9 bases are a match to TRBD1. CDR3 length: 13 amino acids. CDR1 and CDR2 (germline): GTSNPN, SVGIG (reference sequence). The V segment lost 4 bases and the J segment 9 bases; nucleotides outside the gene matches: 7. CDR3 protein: CAWMDRGSGIQYF. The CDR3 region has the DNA TGTGCCTGGATGGACAGGGGAAGTGGCATTCAGTACTTC.

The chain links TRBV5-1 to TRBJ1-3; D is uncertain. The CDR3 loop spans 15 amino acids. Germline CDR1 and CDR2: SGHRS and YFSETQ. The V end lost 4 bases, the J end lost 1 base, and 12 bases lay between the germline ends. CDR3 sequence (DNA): TGCGCCAGCAGCCCGGCAGGCGATTCTGGAAACACCATATATTTT. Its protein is CASSPAGDSGNTIYF.

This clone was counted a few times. The CDR3 coding sequence is TGTGCCAGTAGGAACACTCTGACAGGGCGACGGAATCAGCCCCAGCATTTT. It codes for CASRNTLTGRRNQPQHF. This rearrangement joins TRBV19 to TRBJ1-5; 7 bases map to TRBD1. V shed 6 bases, J shed 4 bases, and the junction held 15 bases outside the gene matches. The CDR3 spans 17 residues. Germline CDR1 LNHDA, CDR2 SQIVND (reference sequence).

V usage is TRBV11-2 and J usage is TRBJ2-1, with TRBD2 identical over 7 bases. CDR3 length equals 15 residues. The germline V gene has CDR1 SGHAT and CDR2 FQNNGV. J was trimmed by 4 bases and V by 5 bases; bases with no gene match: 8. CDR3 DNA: TGTGCCAGCAGCCCACCCAGCGGGAAGTACAATGAGCAGTTCTTC. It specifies CASSPPSGKYNEQFF. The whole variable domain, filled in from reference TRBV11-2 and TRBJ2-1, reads EAGVAQSPRYKIIEKRQSVAFWCNPISGHATLYWYQQILGQGPKLLIQFQNNGVVDDSQLPKDRFSAERLKGVDSTLKIQPAKLEDSAVYLCASSPPSGKYNEQFFGPGTRLTVL.

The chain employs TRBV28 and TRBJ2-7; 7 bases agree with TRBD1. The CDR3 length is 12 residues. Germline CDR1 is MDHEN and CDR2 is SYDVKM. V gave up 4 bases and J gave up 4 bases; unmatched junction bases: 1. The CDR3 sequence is CASSWGQYEQYF. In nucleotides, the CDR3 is TGTGCCAGCAGTTGGGGACAGTACGAGCAGTACTTC.

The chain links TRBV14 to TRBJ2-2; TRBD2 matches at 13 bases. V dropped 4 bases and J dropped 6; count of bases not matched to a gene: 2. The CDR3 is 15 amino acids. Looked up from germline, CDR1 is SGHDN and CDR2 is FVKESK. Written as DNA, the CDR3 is TGTGCCAGCAGCCGACTAGCGGGAGGACCCGGGGAGCTGTTTTTT. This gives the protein CASSRLAGGPGELFF.

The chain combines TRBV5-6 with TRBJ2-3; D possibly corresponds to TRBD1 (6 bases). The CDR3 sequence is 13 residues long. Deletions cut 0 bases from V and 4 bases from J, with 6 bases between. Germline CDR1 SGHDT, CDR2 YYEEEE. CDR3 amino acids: CASSLDRADTQYF. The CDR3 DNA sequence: TGTGCCAGCAGCTTGGACAGGGCAGATACGCAGTATTTT.

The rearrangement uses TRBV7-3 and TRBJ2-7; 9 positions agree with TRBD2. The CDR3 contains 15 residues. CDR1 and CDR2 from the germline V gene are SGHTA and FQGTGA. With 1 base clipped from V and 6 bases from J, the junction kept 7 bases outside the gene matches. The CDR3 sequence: CASSLMAGGQGEQYF. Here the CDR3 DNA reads TGTGCCAGCAGCTTAATGGCGGGAGGGCAAGGCGAGCAGTACTTC.

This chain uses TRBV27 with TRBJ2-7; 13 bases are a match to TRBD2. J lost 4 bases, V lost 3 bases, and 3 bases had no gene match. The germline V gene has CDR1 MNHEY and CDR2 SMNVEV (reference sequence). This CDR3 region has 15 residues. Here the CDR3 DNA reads TGTGCCAGCAGTTTTAAGGGACTAGCGGGGTACGAGCAGTACTTC. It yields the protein CASSFKGLAGYEQYF.

The CDR3 DNA reads as TGTGCCAGCAGCTCCACGCGGGAGGGTGAGCAGTTCTTC. Protein sequence: CASSSTREGEQFF. The chain uses TRBV11-3 and TRBJ2-1; 9 bases are shared with TRBD2. This CDR3 contains 13 residues. Germline values: CDR1 SGHNT, CDR2 YENEEA. V dropped 4 bases and J dropped 9; count of bases not matched to a gene: 4.

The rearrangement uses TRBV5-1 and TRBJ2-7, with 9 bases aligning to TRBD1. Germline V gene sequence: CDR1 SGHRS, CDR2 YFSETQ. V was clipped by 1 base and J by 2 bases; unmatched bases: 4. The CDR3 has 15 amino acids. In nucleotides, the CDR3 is TGCGCCAGCAGCTTGTCGGGACAGGGAACCTACGAGCAGTACTTC. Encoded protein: CASSLSGQGTYEQYF.

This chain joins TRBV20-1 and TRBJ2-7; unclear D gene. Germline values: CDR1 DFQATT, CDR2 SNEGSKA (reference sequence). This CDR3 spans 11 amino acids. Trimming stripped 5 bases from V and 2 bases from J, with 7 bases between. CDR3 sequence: CSALRTYEQYF. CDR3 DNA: TGCAGTGCTCTCCGTACCTACGAGCAGTACTTC.

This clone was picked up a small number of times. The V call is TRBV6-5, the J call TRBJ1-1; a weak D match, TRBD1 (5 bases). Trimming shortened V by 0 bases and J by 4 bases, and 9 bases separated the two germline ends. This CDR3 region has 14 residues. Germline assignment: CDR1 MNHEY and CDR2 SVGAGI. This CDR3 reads CASSYSRGGTEAFF. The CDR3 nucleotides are TGTGCCAGCAGTTACTCCCGGGGGGGCACTGAAGCTTTCTTT.

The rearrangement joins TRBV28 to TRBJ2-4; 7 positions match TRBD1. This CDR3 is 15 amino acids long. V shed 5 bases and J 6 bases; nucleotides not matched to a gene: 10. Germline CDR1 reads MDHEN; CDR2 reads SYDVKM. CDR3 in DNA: TGTGCCAGCAGTCAAGGACAGGCCCCTGTAAACATTCAGTACTTC. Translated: CASSQGQAPVNIQYF.

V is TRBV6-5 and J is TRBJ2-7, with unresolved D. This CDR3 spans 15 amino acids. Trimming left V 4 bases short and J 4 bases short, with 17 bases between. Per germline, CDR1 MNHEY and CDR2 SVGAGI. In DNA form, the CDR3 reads TGTGCCAGCAGTTTTGGCAGTACGCTCGGGTACGAGCAGTACTTC. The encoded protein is CASSFGSTLGYEQYF.

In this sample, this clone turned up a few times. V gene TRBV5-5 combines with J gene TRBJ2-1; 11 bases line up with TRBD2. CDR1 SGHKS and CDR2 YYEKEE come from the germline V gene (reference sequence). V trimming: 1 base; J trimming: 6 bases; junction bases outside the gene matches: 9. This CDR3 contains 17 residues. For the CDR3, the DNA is TGTGCCAGCAGCTTGATTCTAGCGGGAGGAGGGGCCAATGAGCAGTTCTTC. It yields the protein CASSLILAGGGANEQFF.

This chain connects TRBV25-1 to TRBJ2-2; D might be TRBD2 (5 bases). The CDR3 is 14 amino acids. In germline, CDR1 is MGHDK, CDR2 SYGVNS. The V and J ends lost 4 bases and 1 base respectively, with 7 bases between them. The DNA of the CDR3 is TGTGCCAGCAGTGTCGGGGTGAACACCGGGGAGCTGTTTTTT. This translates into CASSVGVNTGELFF.

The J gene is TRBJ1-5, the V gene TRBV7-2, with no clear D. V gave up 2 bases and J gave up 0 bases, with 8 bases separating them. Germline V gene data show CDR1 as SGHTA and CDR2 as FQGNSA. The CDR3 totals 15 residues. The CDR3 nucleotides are TGTGCCAGCAGCTTATCGCAGTCTAGCAATCAGCCCCAGCATTTT. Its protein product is CASSLSQSSNQPQHF.

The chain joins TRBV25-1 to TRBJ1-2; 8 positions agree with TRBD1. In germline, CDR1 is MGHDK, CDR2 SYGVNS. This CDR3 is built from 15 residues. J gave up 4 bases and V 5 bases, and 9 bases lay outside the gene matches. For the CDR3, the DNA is TGTGCCAGCAGTCCCCGGGACAGGACTAGCTATGGCTACACCTTC. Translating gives CASSPRDRTSYGYTF.

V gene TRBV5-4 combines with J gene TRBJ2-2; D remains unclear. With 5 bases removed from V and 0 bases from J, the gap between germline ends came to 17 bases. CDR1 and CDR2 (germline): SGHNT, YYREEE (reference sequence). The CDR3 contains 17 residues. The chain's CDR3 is CASSTLYGGANTGELFF. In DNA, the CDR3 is TGTGCCAGCAGTACTCTTTACGGCGGAGCGAACACCGGGGAGCTGTTTTTT.

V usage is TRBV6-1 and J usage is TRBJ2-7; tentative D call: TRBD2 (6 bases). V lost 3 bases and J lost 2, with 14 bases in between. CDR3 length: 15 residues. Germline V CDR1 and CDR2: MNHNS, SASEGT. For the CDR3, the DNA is TGTGCCAGCAGTGACCAGGGAGGTCCCACCTACGAGCAGTACTTC. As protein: CASSDQGGPTYEQYF.

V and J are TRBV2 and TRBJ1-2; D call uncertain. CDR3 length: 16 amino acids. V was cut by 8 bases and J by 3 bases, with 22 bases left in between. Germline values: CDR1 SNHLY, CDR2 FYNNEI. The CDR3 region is CASSAGGFIRDYGYTF. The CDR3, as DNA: TGTGCCAGCTCAGCGGGAGGTTTCATTAGGGACTATGGCTACACCTTC.

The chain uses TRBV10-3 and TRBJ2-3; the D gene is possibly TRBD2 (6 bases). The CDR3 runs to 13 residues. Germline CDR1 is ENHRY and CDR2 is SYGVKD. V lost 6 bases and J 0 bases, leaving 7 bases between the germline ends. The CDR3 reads CAIRGGSTDTQYF. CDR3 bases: TGTGCCATCAGGGGGGGAAGCACAGATACGCAGTATTTT.

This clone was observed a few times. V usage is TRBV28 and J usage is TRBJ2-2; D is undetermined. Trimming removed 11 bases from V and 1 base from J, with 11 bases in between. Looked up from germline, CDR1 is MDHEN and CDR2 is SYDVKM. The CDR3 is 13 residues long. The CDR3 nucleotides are TGTGCCGCTGGTGGCGGGAACACCGGGGAGCTGTTTTTT. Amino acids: CAAGGGNTGELFF.

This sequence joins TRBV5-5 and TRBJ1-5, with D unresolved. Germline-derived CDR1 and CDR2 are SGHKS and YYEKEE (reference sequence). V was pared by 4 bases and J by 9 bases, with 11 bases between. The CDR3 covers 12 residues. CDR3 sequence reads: CASSPDEGPQHF. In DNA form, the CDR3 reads TGTGCCAGCAGCCCCGATGAGGGGCCCCAGCATTTT.

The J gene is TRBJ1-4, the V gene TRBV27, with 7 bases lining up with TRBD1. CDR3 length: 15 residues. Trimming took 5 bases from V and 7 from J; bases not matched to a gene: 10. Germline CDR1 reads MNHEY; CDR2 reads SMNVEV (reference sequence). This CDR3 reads CASSPSGTEPEKLFF. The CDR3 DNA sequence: TGTGCCAGCAGTCCCTCCGGGACAGAGCCTGAAAAACTGTTTTTT.

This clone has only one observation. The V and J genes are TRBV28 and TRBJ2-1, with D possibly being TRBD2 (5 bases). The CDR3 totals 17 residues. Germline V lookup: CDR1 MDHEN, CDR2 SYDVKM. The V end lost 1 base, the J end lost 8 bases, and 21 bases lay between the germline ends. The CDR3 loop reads CASSLFSASRFRDEQFF. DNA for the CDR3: TGTGCCAGCAGTTTATTCTCAGCTAGCAGATTCCGAGATGAGCAGTTCTTC.

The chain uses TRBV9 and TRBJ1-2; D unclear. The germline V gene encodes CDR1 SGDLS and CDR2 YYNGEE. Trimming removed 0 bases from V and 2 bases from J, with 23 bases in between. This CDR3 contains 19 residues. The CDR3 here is CASSVASAGSGGGNYGYTF. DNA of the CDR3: TGTGCCAGCAGCGTAGCTTCTGCGGGCAGTGGAGGAGGAAACTATGGCTACACCTTC.

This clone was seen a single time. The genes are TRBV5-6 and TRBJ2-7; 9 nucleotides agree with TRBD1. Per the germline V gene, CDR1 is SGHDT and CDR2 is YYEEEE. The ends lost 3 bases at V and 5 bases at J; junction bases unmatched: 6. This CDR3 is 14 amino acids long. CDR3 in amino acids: CASSSGTGLNEQYF. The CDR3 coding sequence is TGTGCCAGCAGCTCCGGGACAGGGCTGAACGAGCAGTACTTC.